The clone carrying this T cell receptor beta chain was detected only a few times. The data were taken from a study of early T cells in non-severe SARS-CoV-2 infection. V gave up 6 bases and J gave up 3 bases; unmatched junction bases: 7. From germline, CDR1 is SNHLY and CDR2 FYNNEI. CDR3 length: 15 amino acids. In TCRdb, the 5' RACE reads were re-called with MiXCR into one record per CDR3 protein. The sample gives approximately 77,000 distinct CDR3 sequences, around 15% of which show up once; 9% to 15% is in the top ten. This receptor was obtained from an adult who was a healthcare worker with PCR-confirmed SARS-CoV-2 infection or an uninfected control (not recorded which). The rearrangement uses TRBV2 and TRBJ2-2, with 7 bases aligning to TRBD1. The sample was whole blood. CDR3 bases: TGTGCCAGCAGACCCGGGACAGAGTACACCGGGGAGCTGTTTTTT. It specifies CASRPGTEYTGELFF.